The entry below gives a single TCR beta chain sequence along with its context. This clonotype appeared a few times. Which antigen it targets is not known. Base qualities are not provided; no much larger clone lies one nucleotide away. This record belongs to a study of T-cell memory formation after mild COVID-19 (dated by TCRdb to 2020 to 2023). Some background on the complete study: Most TCR sequence clusters were specific to one of the two donors. Two young, previously healthy adult volunteers made up the cohort, one male and one female. In a couple of donors, T-cell clones that expanded and contracted after mild COVID-19 were tracked by sequencing TCRalpha and TCRbeta repertoires over time. Overall study outcomes, separate from this receptor: The study included only a couple of mild cases, and larger cohorts that include severe cases with pre-infection samples were judged to be necessary. Some responding clones were detected in pre-infection memory, suggesting pre-existing cross-reactive memory T cells joined the SARS-CoV-2 response. Contracting CD4+ clones appeared mostly in the CM and EM memory subsets, whereas CD8+ clones were enriched in EMRA. From day 15 to 85, contracting clones showed balanced CD4/CD8 phenotypes, whereas a second wave of clones that expanded from day 15 to 37 leaned towards CD4+. Whether the second-wave clones peaking on day 37 were SARS-CoV-2 specific was not confirmed.

Ficoll-Paque density gradient centrifugation was the method used to isolate PBMCs. These reads were obtained on an Illumina NovaSeq 6000. cDNA libraries for TCRalpha and TCRbeta were prepared by 5'RACE using constant-segment primers, with sample barcodes and unique molecular identifiers added. RNA was extracted from every sample with Trizol reagent. Libraries were amplified in two PCR steps, with a second sample barcode and Illumina TruSeq adapters added in the second step. Libraries were sequenced on an Illumina NovaSeq with 2 x 150 bp paired-end reads. On the study's bioinformatics: Reads were demultiplexed and collapsed into UMI-guided consensus sequences with migec v1.2.7. Using mixcr v2.1.11, UMI consensuses were aligned to TRA and TRB V and J templates and then assembled into clonotypes. A clonotype was counted as expanded or contracted only when both edgeR and NoisET called the clonotype significant, with the noise models trained on biological replicates. edgeR calls used a false discovery rate-adjusted p below 0.01 and a log2 fold-change threshold of 1. As an exploratory analysis of dynamics, max-normalized trajectories of the 1000 most abundant clonotypes were examined by PCA with hierarchical clustering. The CD4 or CD8 phenotype of responding clones was assigned using the separately sequenced CD4+ and CD8+ repertoires. The public reads were quality trimmed at Q25 with fastp and then assembled into clones with MiXCR by TCRdb, keeping productive beta chains. Identical CDR3 protein sequences are pooled into one entry, listed with their most common genes and DNA. The V and J calls come from TCRdb's annotation, not from the publication. For this sample there are about 84,000 distinct CDR3 sequences; approximately 14% appear just once. The ten top clones hold 25% to 35% of the sample.

Per the germline V gene (reference sequence), PRHDT is the CDR1 and FYEKMQ is the CDR2. From its cysteine to its phenylalanine, the CDR3 spans 14 amino acids. Of the read, only the CDR3 DNA is kept; its 42 bases are in frame from base 1. V was cut back by 5 bases and J by 1 base, leaving a gap of 8 bases between them. Sequencing was performed on PBMCs or a T cell subset sorted from them (not recorded which). The origin of this receptor is an adult woman who had mild COVID-19 (a few samples of this study predate the infection). The sample titles of this study are shuffled in the database, so cell type and time point are left out; the donor was told from shared clones. This receptor chain uses TRBV13 and TRBJ2-2; the D gene is possibly TRBD2, with 5 bases matching. The nucleotide sequence reads TGTGCCAGCAGCGCCCGGGGGAACACCGGGGAGCTGTTTTTT. This is translated as CASSARGNTGELFF.